The 12 T cell receptor beta chains listed next were all sequenced from one sample in a study of cytomegalovirus exposure and HLA in healthy donors. PCR employed 60 Vbeta and 13 Jbeta primers. Profiled with immunoSEQ multiplex PCR; TCRdb holds only in-frame clones, not every one. The sample yields 170,000 or so clones, around four fifths seen once. The sequencing input was PBMCs. The receptors shown here come from a woman between 50 and 59 years old in good health and CMV-seropositive.

The chain joins TRBV6-1 to TRBJ2-3, with a weak D call TRBD1 (5 bases). Between the trimmed V and J ends, which lost 3 bases and 4 bases, there was a span of 23 bases. Germline CDR1 is MNHNS and CDR2 is SASEGT. The CDR3 is made up of 18 amino acids. The CDR3 nucleotides read TGTGCCAGCAGTGACGGCCCGCTCTCAGGGAAGCAGGCAGATACGCAGTATTTT. Amino acids: CASSDGPLSGKQADTQYF.

V gene TRBV25-1 combines with J gene TRBJ2-1; TRBD1 aligns across 12 bases. With 0 bases clipped from V and 9 bases from J, the junction kept 9 bases outside the gene matches. Germline CDR1 reads MGHDK; CDR2 reads SYGVNS. The CDR3 sequence is 17 residues long. CDR3 protein: CASSEYKLGTGGGEQFF. Written as DNA, the CDR3 is TGTGCCAGCAGTGAATATAAGTTAGGGACAGGGGGCGGTGAGCAGTTCTTC.

V is TRBV11-1 and J is TRBJ2-7; 7 bases map to TRBD1. The V segment lost 5 bases and the J segment 5 bases; nucleotides outside the gene matches: 6. CDR3 length: 13 amino acids. The germline V gene encodes CDR1 SGHAT and CDR2 FQDESV (reference sequence). CDR3 loop: CASSVGQPNEQYF. The CDR3 DNA is TGTGCCAGCAGCGTGGGACAGCCCAACGAGCAGTACTTC.

The gene calls are TRBV13 and TRBJ2-1, with 12 bases lining up with TRBD2. The CDR3 has 19 residues. V lost 2 bases and J lost 7; bases outside the gene matches: 15. CDR1 is PRHDT, CDR2 FYEKMQ, per germline (reference sequence). CDR3 amino acids: CASSLKTSGRWGKGNEQFF. DNA for the CDR3: TGTGCCAGCAGCTTAAAGACTAGCGGGAGATGGGGGAAGGGGAATGAGCAGTTCTTC.

This clone was picked up a small number of times. The chain joins TRBV5-1 to TRBJ2-4; the match to TRBD2 covers 10 bases. Trimming removed 1 base from V and 2 bases from J; junction bases left unmatched: 6. The V gene's germline CDR1 is SGHRS and CDR2 YFSETQ. The CDR3 contains 17 residues. This CDR3 is CASSLFASGGTKNIQYF. CDR3 DNA sequence: TGCGCCAGCAGCTTGTTCGCTAGCGGGGGAACCAAAAACATTCAGTACTTC.

This clone was found a few times. V and J are TRBV4-2 and TRBJ2-1; a weak D match, TRBD1 (6 bases). Looked up from germline, CDR1 is LGHNA and CDR2 is YNFKEQ. This CDR3 is built from 16 residues. Trimming left V 0 bases short and J 1 base short, with 10 bases between. The CDR3 reads CASSQEARGSYNEQFF. The CDR3, as DNA: TGTGCCAGCAGCCAAGAAGCTAGGGGGTCCTACAATGAGCAGTTCTTC.

The table lists this clone with a count of one. The rearrangement uses TRBV2 and TRBJ1-3, with D tentatively TRBD1 (5 bases). The germline gives CDR1 SNHLY, CDR2 FYNNEI. This CDR3 comprises 13 residues. Trimming pared 6 bases from V and 4 bases from J, leaving 10 bases between. CDR3 nucleotides: TGTGCCAGCAGGGGGGGGAGGGGAAACACCATATATTTT. Translating gives CASRGGRGNTIYF.

The CDR3 DNA sequence: TGTGCCAGCTCACCCAGACACGAGAACACTGAAGCTTTCTTT. Its translation is CASSPRHENTEAFF. V is TRBV18 and J is TRBJ1-1; D is uncertain. CDR1 and CDR2 from the germline V gene are KGHSH and LQKENI. V shed 3 bases and J shed 1 base, with 9 bases lying between them. The CDR3 is 14 residues long.

The chain has TRBV19 and TRBJ2-1; 7 bases are shared with TRBD1. CDR1 and CDR2 from the germline V gene are LNHDA and SQIVND (reference sequence). This CDR3 contains 14 residues. The V gene end was trimmed by 4 bases and the J gene end by 3 bases; junction bases not matched to a gene: 3. In DNA form, the CDR3 reads TGTGCCAGTAGTAGACGGACAGGCTACAATGAGCAGTTCTTC. It yields the protein CASSRRTGYNEQFF.

The sample holds a few counts of this clone. The gene calls are TRBV4-2 and TRBJ1-4; 7 bases fit TRBD1. With V trimmed by 1 base and J by 8 bases, 10 bases remained unmatched. CDR1 and CDR2 (germline): LGHNA, YNFKEQ. The CDR3 contains 16 residues. The CDR3 loop reads CASSQGERGRREKLFF. The CDR3 coding sequence is TGTGCCAGCAGCCAAGGGGAGAGGGGGCGTCGGGAAAAACTGTTTTTT.

The rearrangement links TRBV7-2 to TRBJ2-3; the match to TRBD1 covers 9 bases. J gave up 4 bases and V 0 bases, and 5 bases lay outside the gene matches. The germline CDR1 and CDR2 sequences are SGHTA and FQGNSA. This CDR3 has 16 amino acids. The DNA for the CDR3 is TGTGCCAGCAGCTTAGCCGGACAGGGGAGGGCAGATACGCAGTATTTT. Translating gives CASSLAGQGRADTQYF.

A few counts support this clone. This rearrangement joins TRBV15 to TRBJ1-1; D perhaps matches TRBD1 (5 bases). The CDR3 sequence is 13 residues long. The V end was cut by 0 bases, the J end by 6 bases, with 8 bases between. CDR1 and CDR2 from the germline V gene are LNHNV and YYDKDF (reference sequence). The CDR3 coding sequence is TGTGCCACCAGCAGAGATCGGGGGTCTGAAGCTTTCTTT. Its protein is CATSRDRGSEAFF. Full variable domain (outside the CDR3, taken from reference TRBV15 and TRBJ1-1): DAMVIQNPRYQVTQFGKPVTLSCSQTLNHNVMYWYQQKSSQAPKLLFHYYDKDFNNEADTPDNFQSRRPNTSFCFLDIRSPGLGDTAMYLCATSRDRGSEAFFGQGTRLTVV.